These 15 T cell receptor beta chains were sequenced from one sample in a study of PD-L1 blockade in urothelial cancer. Time point defined: pretreatment peripheral blood. Measured with immunoSEQ multiplex PCR; TCRdb has only the in-frame clones, and not every one. The data show under 55,000 clones, approximately 79% seen once. This specimen was PBMCs, taken around atezolizumab (anti-PD-L1) treatment. These receptors originate from a man aged 65 to 79 with urothelial cancer.

This clone was counted only a few times. CDR3 DNA: TGCGCCATCCCACGGACATACGGCTACACCTTC. Translated, it gives CAIPRTYGYTF. The V gene is TRBV10-1, the J gene TRBJ1-2; perhaps TRBD1 as D (5 bases). Deletions cut 10 bases from V and 8 bases from J, with 14 bases between. Germline CDR1 and CDR2: WNHNN and SYGVQD (reference sequence). This CDR3 is built from 11 residues.

A few counts support this clone. J is TRBJ2-2 and V is TRBV6-1; 8 nucleotides agree with TRBD1. Germline loops: CDR1 MNHNS, CDR2 SASEGT. The CDR3 loop spans 13 amino acids. V was pared by 9 bases and J by 4 bases, with 4 bases of the junction left unmatched. CDR3 sequence (DNA): TGTGCCAGGACAGGGGTTACCACCGGGGAGCTGTTTTTT. Residues: CARTGVTTGELFF.

This chain uses TRBV6-6 with TRBJ1-2; 7 bases line up with TRBD1. The CDR3 totals 15 residues. Per the germline V gene, CDR1 is MNHNY and CDR2 is SVGAGI (reference sequence). Unmatched junction bases numbered 14, after V lost 7 bases and J lost 6 bases. The CDR3 region is CASTPHPLTGHGYTF. The CDR3 region has the DNA TGTGCCAGCACTCCCCATCCCTTGACAGGGCATGGCTACACCTTC.

The rearrangement links TRBV5-4 to TRBJ2-2, with D possibly being TRBD1 (5 bases). CDR3 length: 16 amino acids. Deletions cut 4 bases from V and 6 bases from J, with 19 bases between. Germline loops: CDR1 SGHNT, CDR2 YYREEE (reference sequence). The CDR3 reads CASSESPGFGAGELFF. The CDR3 nucleotides read TGTGCCAGCAGCGAATCTCCAGGGTTTGGAGCCGGGGAGCTGTTTTTT.

The chain carries TRBV29-1 and TRBJ1-4; possible D gene TRBD1, 5 bases. CDR1 is SQVTM and CDR2 is ANQGSEA in the germline V gene. The CDR3 spans 12 residues. The V end was cut by 3 bases, the J end by 10 bases, with 12 bases between. The CDR3 sequence: CSVEVDRAKLFF. The CDR3 DNA follows: TGCAGCGTTGAGGTCGACAGAGCAAAACTGTTTTTT. The variable domain in full, with the rest retrieved from reference TRBV29-1 and TRBJ1-4, is SAVISQKPSRDICQRGTSLTIQCQVDSQVTMMFWYRQQPGQSLTLIATANQGSEATYESGFVIDKFPISRPNLTFSTLTVSNMSPEDSSIYLCSVEVDRAKLFFGSGTQLSVL.

This clone was observed a few times. The J gene is TRBJ1-1, the V gene TRBV30; D is unclear. Germline assignment: CDR1 GTSNPN and CDR2 SVGIG (reference sequence). V lost 6 bases to trimming and J lost 1 base, with 12 bases between them. This CDR3 has 13 residues. The CDR3 loop reads CACATLTNTEAFF. Here the CDR3 DNA reads TGTGCCTGTGCGACACTGACGAACACTGAAGCTTTCTTT.

This clone was detected only once. The V gene is TRBV4-2, the J gene TRBJ2-1, with 9 bases that match TRBD2. Trimming cost V 0 bases and J 14 bases; bases outside gene matches: 11. The CDR3 contains 15 residues. Germline values: CDR1 LGHNA, CDR2 YNFKEQ. The CDR3 DNA sequence: TGTGCCAGCAGCCAAGATTCGGGTAGCGGGAGAAGGAAGTTCTTC. It encodes CASSQDSGSGRRKFF.

This rearrangement joins TRBV7-8 to TRBJ2-7; TRBD1 matches at 12 bases. The J segment lost 7 bases and the V segment lost 5 bases, leaving 6 bases of the junction unmatched. The CDR3 is 14 residues long. Germline V gene sequence: CDR1 SGHVS, CDR2 FQNEAQ. CDR3 sequence: CASSKRDRGREQYF. As DNA, the CDR3 is TGTGCCAGCAGCAAACGGGACAGGGGGCGAGAGCAGTACTTC.

The gene calls are TRBV6-1 and TRBJ1-6; possible D gene TRBD1, 5 bases. This CDR3 region has 15 residues. The germline V gene has CDR1 MNHNS and CDR2 SASEGT. Trimming took 2 bases from V and 7 from J, leaving 12 bases between them. This CDR3 is CASSETGVYNSPLHF. In DNA, the CDR3 is TGTGCCAGCAGTGAAACAGGAGTTTACAATTCACCCCTCCACTTT.

The rearrangement joins TRBV5-4 to TRBJ2-5; TRBD2 matches at 8 bases. This CDR3 is 13 amino acids long. Germline lookup yields CDR1 SGHNT and CDR2 YYREEE (reference sequence). Losses at the gene ends were 4 bases for V and 4 bases for J; bases not matched to a gene: 3. The CDR3 nucleotides read TGTGCCAGCAGCCGGGGGGGTAGAGAGACCCAGTACTTC. This gives the protein CASSRGGRETQYF.

V is TRBV6-5 and J is TRBJ2-7; 8 bases match TRBD1. V shed 5 bases and J 7 bases; nucleotides not matched to a gene: 7. The CDR3 runs to 13 residues. Germline CDR1 reads MNHEY; CDR2 reads SVGAGI. The CDR3 sequence is CASSQRTGLEQYF. Written as DNA, the CDR3 is TGTGCCAGCAGTCAACGGACAGGGCTGGAGCAGTACTTC.

This clone rates as medium-sized. The rearrangement joins TRBV18 to TRBJ1-1; 7 bases line up with TRBD1. The trim removed 3 bases at V and 6 bases at J, leaving 16 bases unmatched. The CDR3 is 17 amino acids. Germline values: CDR1 KGHSH, CDR2 LQKENI. The CDR3, as DNA: TGTGCCAGCTCACCTGACTCAGCCGGACAGGTATTGTCTGAAGCTTTCTTT. As protein: CASSPDSAGQVLSEAFF. The full variable domain, with the rest looked up from reference TRBV18 and TRBJ1-1, is NAGVMQNPRHLVRRRGQEARLRCSPMKGHSHVYWYRQLPEEGLKFMVYLQKENIIDESGMPKERFSAEFPKEGPSILRIQQVVRGDSAAYFCASSPDSAGQVLSEAFFGQGTRLTVV.

The chain is built from TRBV28 and TRBJ1-5, with D possibly being TRBD1 (5 bases). V was trimmed by 4 bases and J by 6 bases, leaving 13 bases between them. The CDR3 runs 14 residues. CDR1 MDHEN and CDR2 SYDVKM come from the germline V gene. CDR3 loop: CASSYQGAAQPQHF. The CDR3 region has the DNA TGTGCCAGCAGTTATCAGGGCGCTGCTCAGCCCCAGCATTTT.

The rearrangement joins TRBV6-5 to TRBJ1-1; TRBD1 might be the D (5 bases). From germline, CDR1 is MNHEY and CDR2 SVGAGI. Trimming took off 8 bases at V and 5 bases at J, with 15 bases between the two ends. The CDR3 runs to 13 residues. As DNA, the CDR3 is TGTGCCAGCTCAGTAAAAGCAGGGACTGAAGCTTTCTTT. Its translation is CASSVKAGTEAFF.

V and J are TRBV7-2 and TRBJ2-7; tentative D call: TRBD2 (5 bases). V was trimmed by 1 base and J by 0 bases, leaving 10 bases between them. Germline V lookup: CDR1 SGHTA, CDR2 FQGNSA. There are 15 residues in the CDR3. The CDR3: CASSLVGMDSYEQYF. The CDR3 DNA reads TGTGCCAGCAGCTTAGTCGGGATGGACTCCTACGAGCAGTACTTC.